The 11 T cell receptor beta chains in this list originate from one sample, sequenced in a study of CD8+CD57+ T cells in acquired aplastic anemia. Both TCR beta VDJ combination and CDR3 sequence profiling were carried out. Genomic DNA was the template for this profiling. TCRdb used MiXCR to reprocess the reads, holding one entry per CDR3 protein. This table has approximately 250,000 distinct CDR3 sequences, around 82% appearing once. Patients included in sequencing had previously demonstrated CD8+CD57+ cell expansion by flow cytometry. The sequencing input was sorted CD4+, CD8+, or CD8+CD57+ T cells (not recorded which) from PBMCs. These receptors all stem from a human donor with aplastic anemia.

In its sample, this clonotype was seen many times. The chain employs TRBV11-1 and TRBJ2-1; 9 bases fit TRBD1. The J segment lost 5 bases and the V segment lost 5 bases, leaving 7 bases of the junction unmatched. The CDR3 runs 15 residues. Looked up from germline, CDR1 is SGHAT and CDR2 is FQDESV (reference sequence). DNA for the CDR3: TGTGCCAGCAGCGAATCCGGGACAGGGCACAATGAGCAGTTCTTC. This encodes CASSESGTGHNEQFF.

Comments on this clonotype: The CDR3 ends on some other residue instead of the conserved phenylalanine or tryptophan, so this is likely a read error. It is unclear where the CDR3 begins or ends on the DNA, so no DNA is shown, and the CDR3 is as TCRdb lists it. The chain links TRBV9 to TRBJ2-3; TRBD2, as called in the table, went unchecked against the DNA. The germline V gene encodes CDR1 SGDLS and CDR2 YYNGEE. The CDR3 spans 13 residues, counting both ends. The CDR3 region is CASGGAGKDTYYV.

This chain connects TRBV7-3 to TRBJ2-5; the D gene could be TRBD1 or TRBD2 (5 bases each). Germline CDR1 SGHTA, CDR2 FQGTGA. The CDR3 runs to 15 residues. Trimming left V 6 bases short and J 4 bases short, with 18 bases between. CDR3: CASSSRGTWGETQYF. DNA of the CDR3: TGTGCCAGCAGTTCTCGTGGGACCTGGGGAGAGACCCAGTACTTC.

The J gene is TRBJ1-6, the V gene TRBV11-3, with a possible D match to TRBD1 (6 bases). V dropped 0 bases and J dropped 7 bases, with 13 bases sitting between them. The CDR3 covers 16 residues. In germline, CDR1 is SGHNT, CDR2 YENEEA. The CDR3 nucleotides are TGTGCCAGCAGCTTAGATCTGACAGGAGAGAATTCACCCCTCCACTTT. Translating it yields CASSLDLTGENSPLHF.

About this clonotype: One junction end does not reproduce the germline sequence, and a read error may be involved. This chain links TRBV9 with TRBJ2-1, with D perhaps matching TRBD2 (6 bases). This CDR3 spans 13 amino acids. Germline V gives CDR1 SGDLS, CDR2 YYNGEE. CDR3 sequence: CASSDGGNTQYFF. The CDR3 DNA sequence: TGTGCCAGCAGCGATGGGGGGAATACGCAGTATTTTTTC. The full variable domain, rest sourced from reference TRBV9 and TRBJ2-1, is DSGVTQTPKHLITATGQRVTLRCSPRSGDLSVYWYQQSLDQGLQFLIQYYNGEERAKGNILERFSAQQFPDLHSELNLSSLELGDSALYFCASSDGGNTQYFFGPGTRLTVL.

Concerning this clonotype: One end of the junction does not line up with germline, which may come from a read error. The rearrangement links TRBV9 to TRBJ2-3; D is perhaps TRBD1 (6 bases). The V gene's germline CDR1 is SGDLS and CDR2 YYNGEE. CDR3 length: 13 residues. The DNA for the CDR3 is TGTGCCAGCAGCGACGTCCAGGGGCTCAGGGAAGCTTTT. It translates to CASSDVQGLREAF.

A word on this clonotype: A read error may produce the germline difference seen at one junction end. This chain connects TRBV7-4 to TRBJ2-7; 7 bases agree with TRBD1. The CDR3 length is 14 residues. The germline gives CDR1 SGHVT, CDR2 SQSDAQ. The CDR3 coding sequence is TGTGCCAGCAGTTTAGACAGGGATATCTACGAGGAGTACTTC. Amino acids: CASSLDRDIYEEYF.

The V gene is TRBV20-1, the J gene TRBJ2-5, with TRBD2 matching 11 bases. The trim removed 6 bases at V and 5 bases at J, leaving 8 bases unmatched. Germline lookup yields CDR1 DFQATT and CDR2 SNEGSKA (reference sequence). This CDR3 has 14 residues. As DNA, the CDR3 is TGCAGTGCCCAAATAGCGGGAGGGCCTGAGACCCAGTACTTC. Translation gives CSAQIAGGPETQYF.

The chain employs TRBV7-8 and TRBJ2-7; no definite D call. This CDR3 region has 18 residues. Germline CDR1 and CDR2: SGHVS and FQNEAQ. V was pared by 3 bases and J by 1 base, with 22 bases between. The CDR3 reads CASSFPADGTALSYEQYV. The DNA for the CDR3 is TGTGCCAGCAGCTTTCCGGCAGATGGCACAGCCCTTTCCTACGAGCAGTACGTC.

Details on this clonotype: One end of the junction varies from germline; a read error may be responsible. The rearrangement links TRBV15 to TRBJ1-6; the match to TRBD1 covers 7 bases. The germline CDR1 and CDR2 sequences are LNHNV and YYDKDF (reference sequence). The CDR3 consists of 16 residues. The CDR3 spells CASSRGEGGYNSTLHF. In DNA, the CDR3 is TGTGCCAGCAGCAGGGGGGAGGGCGGCTATAATTCAACCCTCCACTTT.

The chain is built from TRBV2 and TRBJ2-1; D not resolved. The assigned J gene may be wrong: the sequence end matches TRBJ1-2 better. This CDR3 is 13 amino acids long. The germline CDR1 and CDR2 sequences are SNHLY and FYNNEI. This chain's CDR3 is CASRGPGNNGYTF. Written as DNA, the CDR3 is TGTGCCAGCAGAGGACCCGGAAATAATGGCTACACCTTC.